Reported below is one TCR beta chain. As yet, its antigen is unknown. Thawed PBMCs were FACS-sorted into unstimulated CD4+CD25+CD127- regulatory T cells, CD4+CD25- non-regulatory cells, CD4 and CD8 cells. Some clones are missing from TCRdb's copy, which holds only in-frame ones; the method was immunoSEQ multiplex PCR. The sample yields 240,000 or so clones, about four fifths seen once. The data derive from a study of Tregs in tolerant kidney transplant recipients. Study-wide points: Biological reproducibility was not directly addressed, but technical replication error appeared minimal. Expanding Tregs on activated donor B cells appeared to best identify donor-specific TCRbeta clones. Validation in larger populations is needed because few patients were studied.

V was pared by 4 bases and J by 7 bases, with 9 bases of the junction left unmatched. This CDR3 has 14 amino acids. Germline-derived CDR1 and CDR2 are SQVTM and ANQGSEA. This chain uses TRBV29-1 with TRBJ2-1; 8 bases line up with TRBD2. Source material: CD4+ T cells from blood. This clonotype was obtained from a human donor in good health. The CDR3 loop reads CSVGGSGIINEQFF. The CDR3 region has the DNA TGCAGCGTTGGAGGTAGCGGGATCATTAATGAGCAGTTCTTC.